This T cell receptor (beta chain) is drawn from a study of response to subunit inactivated influenza vaccine. V was pared by 4 bases and J by 3 bases, with 12 bases between. The length of the CDR3 is 14 residues. Germline V CDR1 and CDR2: SNHLY, FYNNEI. One entry per CDR3 protein results from TCRdb running MiXCR on the RT-PCR reads. The table lists a few hundred thousand distinct CDR3 sequences, 21% of them singletons. To note about this clonotype: Its antigen is unidentified.

Broader study findings: The authors proposed limited new T cell recruitment per seasonal influenza vaccination.

The source of this sequence is a man between 50 and 75 years old who received an inactivated influenza vaccine. This chain uses TRBV2 with TRBJ2-5; D is perhaps TRBD2 (5 bases). The sequenced sample was PBMCs from blood, obtained about 20 months after vaccination. The CDR3 DNA reads as TGTGCCAGCAGTGTCTCTTACGGGGAAGAGACCCAGTACTTC. Its protein is CASSVSYGEETQYF.